The 10 T cell receptor beta chains below all came from one sample that was sequenced in a study of T cell repertoires in cytomegalovirus infection. These receptors' targets are unknown. TCRdb re-derived calls from the reads in MiXCR, one entry per CDR3 protein. The top ten hold about three quarters of the sample, which has around 99,000 distinct CDR3 sequences, about 30% seen once. Material: CD8+ T cells from cultured PBMCs, obtained from culture after CMV antigen stimulation. Every receptor here comes from a human donor in good health (CMV status not recorded). Some clones in this sample may be carry-over from other donors' samples.

Ten or more counts support this clonotype. V is TRBV6-5 and J is TRBJ1-6, with D possibly being TRBD1 (5 bases). Germline V lookup: CDR1 MNHEY, CDR2 SVGAGI. This CDR3 has 15 residues. Trimming cost V 2 bases and J 7 bases, with 12 bases left between them. CDR3 DNA sequence: TGTGCCAGCAGTTACGTAAGGGGTCGGAATTCACCCCTCCACTTT. Amino acid sequence: CASSYVRGRNSPLHF.

This clonotype was counted a few times. Germline and junction disagree at one end, which may indicate a read error. The chain employs TRBV28 and TRBJ1-1; D call uncertain. The V gene's germline CDR1 is MDHEN and CDR2 SYDVKM. This CDR3 is 12 amino acids long. CDR3 residues: CASSLGQKNTVF. CDR3 nucleotide sequence: TGTGCCAGCAGTTTAGGGCAGAAGAACACTGTCTTT.

This clonotype was picked up many times. V is TRBV12-3 or TRBV12-4 and J is TRBJ2-3, with D possibly TRBD1 on 6 matching bases. The CDR3 spans 14 residues. The V gene lost 6 bases and the J gene lost 5 bases, with 15 bases spanning the gap. The CDR3 bases are TGTGCCAGCAGAGCGTGGGGGCCGGGAGATACGCAGTATTTT. Translated, it gives CASRAWGPGDTQYF.

The rearrangement links TRBV13 to TRBJ2-7, with 8 bases aligning to TRBD2. Germline CDR1 reads PRHDT; CDR2 reads FYEKMQ (reference sequence). Unmatched junction bases numbered 6, after V lost 4 bases and J lost 4 bases. The CDR3 has 14 amino acids. The CDR3 region is CASSSAGGLYEQYF. Written as DNA, the CDR3 is TGTGCCAGCAGCTCCGCGGGGGGTCTATACGAGCAGTACTTC. The full variable domain, with the rest looked up from reference TRBV13 and TRBJ2-7, is AAGVIQSPRHLIKEKRETATLKCYPIPRHDTVYWYQQGPGQDPQFLISFYEKMQSDKGSIPDRFSAQQFSDYHSELNMSSLELGDSALYFCASSSAGGLYEQYFGPGTRLTVT.

This clonotype was detected only a few times. V gene TRBV12-3 or TRBV12-4 combines with J gene TRBJ2-7; perhaps TRBD2 as D (5 bases). The CDR3 spans 13 residues. With 3 bases removed from V and 2 bases from J, the gap between germline ends came to 8 bases. CDR3 in DNA: TGTGCCAGCAGTTTGAGGGATACCTACGAGCAGTACTTC. This gives the protein CASSLRDTYEQYF.

The J gene is TRBJ2-3, the V gene TRBV7-8, with D perhaps matching TRBD2 (5 bases). Trimming left V 5 bases short and J 0 bases short, with 12 bases between. The CDR3 length is 15 residues. Germline lookup yields CDR1 SGHVS and CDR2 FQNEAQ. CDR3 protein: CASSPGSASTDTQYF. CDR3 DNA: TGTGCCAGCAGCCCGGGGAGCGCTAGCACAGATACGCAGTATTTT.

V gene TRBV7-9 combines with J gene TRBJ2-2; 10 nucleotides align to TRBD2. The germline V gene has CDR1 SEHNR and CDR2 FQNEAQ (reference sequence). The V segment lost 4 bases and the J segment 4 bases; nucleotides outside the gene matches: 3. This CDR3 contains 15 residues. CDR3 DNA sequence: TGTGCCAGCAGCTACCTAGCGGGGGTCACCGGGGAGCTGTTTTTT. Translated: CASSYLAGVTGELFF. The full variable domain, rest sourced from reference TRBV7-9 and TRBJ2-2, is DTGVSQNPRHKITKRGQNVTFRCDPISEHNRLYWYRQTLGQGPEFLTYFQNEAQLEKSRLLSDRFSAERPKGSFSTLEIQRTEQGDSAMYLCASSYLAGVTGELFFGEGSRLTVL.

This clonotype was counted between two and nine times. The J gene is TRBJ2-3, the V gene TRBV6-5; D possibly uses TRBD1 or TRBD2 (6 bases each). In germline, CDR1 is MNHEY, CDR2 SVGAGI. This CDR3 is built from 16 residues. V lost 2 bases and J lost 3, with 15 bases in between. Written as DNA, the CDR3 is TGTGCCAGCAGTTACCCCGGGTGGGGGGCGACAGATACGCAGTATTTT. Its translation is CASSYPGWGATDTQYF.

This chain joins TRBV20-1 and TRBJ2-7; tentative D call: TRBD2 (5 bases). V shed 6 bases and J shed 4 bases, with 19 bases lying between them. Germline assignment: CDR1 DFQATT and CDR2 SNEGSKA (reference sequence). This CDR3 has 14 residues. The CDR3 is CSAPPTGSGYEQYF. In DNA form, the CDR3 reads TGCAGTGCCCCGCCTACGGGGTCGGGTTACGAGCAGTACTTC.

Only a few counts were recorded for this clonotype. This chain joins TRBV28 and TRBJ1-3; D gene unclear. The germline V gene has CDR1 MDHEN and CDR2 SYDVKM. The CDR3 runs 12 residues. The ends were cut back, 3 bases at V and 4 bases at J, with 4 bases in the middle. This CDR3 reads CASSLLGNTIYF. The CDR3 DNA sequence: TGTGCCAGCAGTTTGTTAGGAAACACCATATATTTT.